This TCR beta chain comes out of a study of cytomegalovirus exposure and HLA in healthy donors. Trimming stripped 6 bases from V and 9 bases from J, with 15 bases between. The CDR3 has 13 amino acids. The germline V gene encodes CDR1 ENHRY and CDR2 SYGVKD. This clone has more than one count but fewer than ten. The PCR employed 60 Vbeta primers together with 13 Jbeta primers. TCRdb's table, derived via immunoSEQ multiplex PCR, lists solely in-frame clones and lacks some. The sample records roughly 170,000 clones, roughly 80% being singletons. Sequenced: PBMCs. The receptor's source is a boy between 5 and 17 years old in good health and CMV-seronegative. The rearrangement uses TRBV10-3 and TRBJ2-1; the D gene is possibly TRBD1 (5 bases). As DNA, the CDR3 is TGTGCCATCAGCATTCTCCAGGGCCGTGAGCAGTTCTTC. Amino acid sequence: CAISILQGREQFF.